This TCR beta chain was found in a study of OX40 agonist ivuxolimab in advanced cancers. Study-level results: Circulating CD4+ and CD8+ T cells showed clonal expansion by week 6 at 0.1 to 3.0 mg/kg.

Trimming removed 6 bases from V and 4 bases from J, with 19 bases in between. Germline-derived CDR1 and CDR2 are SGHAT and FQNNGV. The CDR3 loop spans 15 amino acids. In regard to this clone: Its antigen is unidentified.

Produced via immunoSEQ multiplex PCR; TCRdb's table is partial and in-frame only. This sample carries roughly 41,000 clones, approximately 90% of them seen once, and the ten largest clones take 12%. The chain uses TRBV11-2 and TRBJ2-7, with D possibly being TRBD2 (6 bases). The receptor comes from an adult with an advanced solid tumor such as melanoma, head and neck, liver or kidney cancer. The input for sequencing was CD4+ or CD8+ T cells sorted from blood, taken in a trial of the OX40 agonist ivuxolimab. The CDR3 region is CASSSGTGEKYEQYF. CDR3 in DNA: TGTGCCAGCAGTTCCGGGACGGGGGAAAAGTACGAGCAGTACTTC.